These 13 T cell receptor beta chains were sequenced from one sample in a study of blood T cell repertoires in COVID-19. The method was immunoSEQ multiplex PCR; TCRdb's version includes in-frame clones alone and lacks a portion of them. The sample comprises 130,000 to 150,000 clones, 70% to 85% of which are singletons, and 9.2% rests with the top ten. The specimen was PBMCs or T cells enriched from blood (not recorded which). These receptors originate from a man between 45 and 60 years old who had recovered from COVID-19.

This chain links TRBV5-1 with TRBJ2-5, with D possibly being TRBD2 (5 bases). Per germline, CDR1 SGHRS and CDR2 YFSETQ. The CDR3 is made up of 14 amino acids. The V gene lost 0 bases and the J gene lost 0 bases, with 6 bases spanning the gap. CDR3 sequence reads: CASSLGTYQETQYF. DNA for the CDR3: TGCGCCAGCAGCTTGGGGACTTACCAAGAGACCCAGTACTTC.

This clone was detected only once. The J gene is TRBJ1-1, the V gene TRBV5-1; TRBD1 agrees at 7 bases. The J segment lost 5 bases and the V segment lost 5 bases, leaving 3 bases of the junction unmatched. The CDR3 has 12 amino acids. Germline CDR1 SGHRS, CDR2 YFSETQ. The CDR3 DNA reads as TGCGCCAGCAGTACAGGGGAGACTGAAGCTTTCTTT. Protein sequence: CASSTGETEAFF.

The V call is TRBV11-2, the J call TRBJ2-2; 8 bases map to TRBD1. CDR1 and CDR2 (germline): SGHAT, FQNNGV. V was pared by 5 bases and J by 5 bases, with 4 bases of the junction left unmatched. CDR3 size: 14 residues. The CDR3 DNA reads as TGTGCCAGCAGCAAAACAGGGGGTACCGGGGAGCTGTTTTTT. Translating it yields CASSKTGGTGELFF.

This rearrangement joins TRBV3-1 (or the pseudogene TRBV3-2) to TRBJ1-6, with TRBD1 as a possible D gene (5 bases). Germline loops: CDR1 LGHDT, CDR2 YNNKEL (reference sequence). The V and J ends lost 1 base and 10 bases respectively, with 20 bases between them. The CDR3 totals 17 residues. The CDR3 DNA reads TGTGCCAGCAGCCAAGGAGCCGTCGGGACCGGGGGGTCACCCCTCCACTTT. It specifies CASSQGAVGTGGSPLHF.

The CDR3 sequence: CASSLVAGNQPQHF. CDR3 DNA: TGCGCCAGCAGCTTGGTGGCAGGGAATCAGCCCCAGCATTTT. V and J are TRBV5-1 and TRBJ1-5; D is perhaps TRBD1 (5 bases). CDR1 is SGHRS and CDR2 is YFSETQ in the germline V gene. Trimming removed 0 bases from V and 4 bases from J, with 8 bases in between. The length of the CDR3 is 14 residues.

In DNA form, the CDR3 reads TGTGCCAGCAGCTTAGACCTCCAGGGGACTAATGAAAAACTGTTTTTT. It translates to CASSLDLQGTNEKLFF. The chain combines TRBV7-9 with TRBJ1-4; tentatively, D is TRBD1 (6 bases). The germline V and J ends were trimmed by 1 base and 2 bases, with 11 bases remaining between them. Germline lookup yields CDR1 SEHNR and CDR2 FQNEAQ (reference sequence). CDR3 length: 16 residues.

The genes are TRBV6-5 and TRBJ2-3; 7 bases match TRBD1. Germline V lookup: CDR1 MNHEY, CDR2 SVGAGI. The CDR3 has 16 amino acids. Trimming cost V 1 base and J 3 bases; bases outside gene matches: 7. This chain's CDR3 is CASSYFQGVGTDTQYF. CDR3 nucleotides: TGTGCCAGCAGTTACTTCCAGGGGGTTGGAACAGATACGCAGTATTTT.

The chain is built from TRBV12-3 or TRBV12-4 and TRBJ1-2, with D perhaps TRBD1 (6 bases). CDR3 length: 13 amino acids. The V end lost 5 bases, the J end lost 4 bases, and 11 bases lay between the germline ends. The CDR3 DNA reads TGTGCCAGCAGTCCCGGGACACTCTATGGCTACACCTTC. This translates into CASSPGTLYGYTF.

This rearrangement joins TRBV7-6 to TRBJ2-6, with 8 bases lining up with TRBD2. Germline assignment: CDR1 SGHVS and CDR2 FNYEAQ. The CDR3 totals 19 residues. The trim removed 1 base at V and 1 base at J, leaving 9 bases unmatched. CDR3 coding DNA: TGTGCCAGCAGCTTAGGGATCGGGGGGGCTTGGTCTGGGGCCAACGTCCTGACTTTC. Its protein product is CASSLGIGGAWSGANVLTF.

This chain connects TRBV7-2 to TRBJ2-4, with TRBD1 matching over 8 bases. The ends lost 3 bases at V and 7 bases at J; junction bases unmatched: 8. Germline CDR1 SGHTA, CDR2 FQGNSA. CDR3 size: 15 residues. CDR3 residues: CASSFLGQAVNIQYF. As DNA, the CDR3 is TGTGCCAGCAGCTTCTTGGGACAGGCTGTTAACATTCAGTACTTC. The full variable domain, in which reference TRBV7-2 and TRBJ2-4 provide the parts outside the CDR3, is GAGVSQSPSNKVTEKGKDVELRCDPISGHTALYWYRQSLGQGLEFLIYFQGNSAPDKSGLPSDRFSAERTGGSVSTLTIQRTQQEDSAVYLCASSFLGQAVNIQYFGAGTRLSVL.

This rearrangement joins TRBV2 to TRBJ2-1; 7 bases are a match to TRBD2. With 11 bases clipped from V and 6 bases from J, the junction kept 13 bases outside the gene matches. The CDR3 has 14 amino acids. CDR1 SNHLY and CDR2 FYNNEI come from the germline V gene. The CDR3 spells CARKGLGRVNEQFF. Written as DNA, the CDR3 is TGTGCCCGAAAAGGACTAGGGCGAGTCAATGAGCAGTTCTTC.

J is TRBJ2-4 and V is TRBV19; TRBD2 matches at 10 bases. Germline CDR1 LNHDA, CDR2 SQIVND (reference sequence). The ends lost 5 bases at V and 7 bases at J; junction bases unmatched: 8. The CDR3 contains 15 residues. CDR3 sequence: CASSPRGTSENIQYF. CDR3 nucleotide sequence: TGTGCCAGTAGTCCTCGCGGGACTAGCGAGAACATTCAGTACTTC.

The CDR3 loop is CASSLAGGPADTQYF. As DNA, the CDR3 is TGTGCCAGCAGCTTAGCGGGGGGGCCCGCAGATACGCAGTATTTT. The chain links TRBV5-6 to TRBJ2-3; 10 bases agree with TRBD2. The CDR3 has 15 residues. V lost 2 bases and J lost 4; bases outside the gene matches: 4. Germline CDR1 and CDR2: SGHDT and YYEEEE.